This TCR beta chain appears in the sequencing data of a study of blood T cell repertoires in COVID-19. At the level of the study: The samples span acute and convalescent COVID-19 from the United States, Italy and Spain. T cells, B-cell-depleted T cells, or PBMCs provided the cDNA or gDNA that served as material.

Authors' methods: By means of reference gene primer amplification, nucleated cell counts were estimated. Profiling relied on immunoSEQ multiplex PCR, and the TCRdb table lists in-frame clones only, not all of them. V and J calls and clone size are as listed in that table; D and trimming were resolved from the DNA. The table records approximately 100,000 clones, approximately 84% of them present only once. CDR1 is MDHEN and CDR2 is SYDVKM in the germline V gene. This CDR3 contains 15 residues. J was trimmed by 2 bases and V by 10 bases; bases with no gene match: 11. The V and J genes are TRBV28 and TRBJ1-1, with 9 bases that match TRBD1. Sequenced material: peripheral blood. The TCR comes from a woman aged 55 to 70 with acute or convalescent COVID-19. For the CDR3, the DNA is TGTGCCACCCGGGACAGGGTAAGGGAAAACACTGAAGCTTTCTTT. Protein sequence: CATRDRVRENTEAFF.